The clone carrying this TCR beta chain came up many times. What it binds is unknown. Trimming cost V 3 bases and J 6 bases, with 12 bases left between them. This CDR3 comprises 13 residues. Using quantitative 5'-RACE with molecular barcodes, the authors made TCR beta libraries. TCRdb ran MiXCR on the 5' RACE reads and lists one entry per CDR3 protein. The sample holds about 540,000 distinct CDR3 sequences, about 13% seen once. This entry is derived from a study of CD8 T cells in ankylosing spondylitis. Points from the study as a whole: Among TCR beta sequences, a motif of several highly homologous variants appeared characteristic of ankylosing spondylitis blood.

The chain has TRBV12-3 or TRBV12-4 and TRBJ2-7; possibly TRBD1 or TRBD2 for D (6 bases each). The clonotype was recovered from a male donor with ankylosing spondylitis. Input material: blood, either unsorted or a sorted T cell fraction (not recorded which). The CDR3: CASSFTGRGEQYV. The CDR3 nucleotides read TGTGCCAGCAGTTTTACAGGGCGGGGCGAGCAGTACGTC.